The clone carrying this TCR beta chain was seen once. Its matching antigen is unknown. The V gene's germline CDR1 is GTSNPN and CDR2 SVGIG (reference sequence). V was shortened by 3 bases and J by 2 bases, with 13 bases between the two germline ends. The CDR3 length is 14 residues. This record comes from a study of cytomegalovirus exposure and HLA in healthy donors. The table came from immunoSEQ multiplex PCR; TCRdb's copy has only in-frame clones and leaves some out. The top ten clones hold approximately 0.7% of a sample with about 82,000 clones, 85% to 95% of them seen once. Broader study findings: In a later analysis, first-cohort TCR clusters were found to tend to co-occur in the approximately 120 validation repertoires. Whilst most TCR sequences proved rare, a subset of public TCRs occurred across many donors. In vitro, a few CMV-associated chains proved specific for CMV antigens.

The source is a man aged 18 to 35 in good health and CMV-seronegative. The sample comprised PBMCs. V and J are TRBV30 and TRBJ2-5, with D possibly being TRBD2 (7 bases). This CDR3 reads CAWRKGGGQETQYF. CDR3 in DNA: TGTGCCTGGAGAAAAGGGGGGGGGCAAGAGACCCAGTACTTC.